This T cell receptor (beta chain) was captured in a study of T cell clonality in common variable immunodeficiency. This clone was observed at least ten times. As yet, its antigen is unknown. The read is 3 residues too short to cover the CDR3 end, so that end is filled in from the germline J gene. V gave up 2 bases and J gave up 6 bases, with 14 bases separating them. This CDR3 has 15 residues. Germline V gives CDR1 SNHLY, CDR2 FYNNEI. Libraries were prepared by immunoSEQ multiplex PCR; TCRdb keeps only in-frame clonotypes and omits some of them. The sample is made up of about 64,000 clones, none counted only once. Study-level results: Fewer deletions and N-nucleotide insertions were reportedly seen in common variable immunodeficiency TCR beta sequences. Shared TCRbeta clones were fewer between CVID subjects than controls. Links between repertoire features and CVID complications were heterogeneity-limited.

V and J are TRBV2 and TRBJ1-5; D perhaps matches TRBD1 (5 bases). The TCR originated in a person aged 18 to 75 in good health. The sequenced sample was peripheral blood mononuclear cells. Incomplete CDR3 DNA: TGTGCCAGCAGTGAATATCACAGGCGGGGTCAGCCC. It is translated as CASSEYHRRGQP. The CDR3 in its entirety is CASSEYHRRGQPQHF.